These 8 T cell receptor beta chains were sequenced from one sample in a study of OX40 agonist ivuxolimab in advanced cancers. Profiled with immunoSEQ multiplex PCR; TCRdb holds only in-frame clones, not every one. The profile shows some 79,000 clones, more than 85% of them singletons. The input for sequencing was CD4+ or CD8+ T cells sorted from blood, taken in a trial of the OX40 agonist ivuxolimab. All receptors derive from an adult with an advanced solid tumor such as melanoma, head and neck, liver or kidney cancer.

The chain is built from TRBV13 and TRBJ2-2; D gene uncertain. Germline lookup yields CDR1 PRHDT and CDR2 FYEKMQ (reference sequence). The CDR3 loop spans 16 amino acids. V was shortened by 1 base and J by 2 bases, with 11 bases between the two germline ends. The DNA for the CDR3 is TGTGCCAGCAGCTTAGAATCGCGGCAAAACACCGGGGAGCTGTTTTTT. It is translated as CASSLESRQNTGELFF.

The V and J genes are TRBV9 and TRBJ1-5; tentative D call: TRBD1 (6 bases). The ends were cut back, 4 bases at V and 0 bases at J, with 14 bases in the middle. The CDR3 runs to 16 residues. Germline CDR1 reads SGDLS; CDR2 reads YYNGEE. The CDR3: CASSPAGDPSNQPQHF. CDR3 nucleotides: TGTGCCAGCAGCCCGGCAGGGGACCCTAGCAATCAGCCCCAGCATTTT. The full variable domain, with the rest looked up from reference TRBV9 and TRBJ1-5, is DSGVTQTPKHLITATGQRVTLRCSPRSGDLSVYWYQQSLDQGLQFLIQYYNGEERAKGNILERFSAQQFPDLHSELNLSSLELGDSALYFCASSPAGDPSNQPQHFGDGTRLSIL.

The rearrangement joins TRBV19 to TRBJ1-2, with 8 bases lining up with TRBD1. This CDR3 has 15 residues. V was clipped by 4 bases and J by 5 bases; unmatched bases: 9. Germline V gives CDR1 LNHDA, CDR2 SQIVND (reference sequence). This CDR3 reads CASSTHRQGNYGYTF. The CDR3, as DNA: TGTGCCAGTAGTACCCATAGACAGGGGAATTATGGCTACACCTTC.

This clone was seen only once. V gene TRBV19 combines with J gene TRBJ2-5; TRBD2 agrees at 11 bases. Germline V gene lookup returns CDR1 LNHDA and CDR2 SQIVND (reference sequence). Germline trimming cut 6 bases from V and 1 base from J; bases unmatched to any gene: 7. The CDR3 sequence is 16 residues long. In nucleotides, the CDR3 is TGTGCCAGTAGGGCAACCGGGACTAGCGGCCAAGAGACCCAGTACTTC. Its translation is CASRATGTSGQETQYF.

The chain employs TRBV7-9 and TRBJ2-7; unclear D gene. The germline V gene has CDR1 SEHNR and CDR2 FQNEAQ (reference sequence). The CDR3 consists of 12 residues. V was shortened by 2 bases and J by 6 bases, with 8 bases between the two germline ends. CDR3 nucleotide sequence: TGTGCCAGCAGCTTATCTTCCGGCGAGCAGTACTTC. Its translation is CASSLSSGEQYF. The full variable domain, in which reference TRBV7-9 and TRBJ2-7 provide the parts outside the CDR3, is DTGVSQNPRHKITKRGQNVTFRCDPISEHNRLYWYRQTLGQGPEFLTYFQNEAQLEKSRLLSDRFSAERPKGSFSTLEIQRTEQGDSAMYLCASSLSSGEQYFGPGTRLTVT.

CDR3 sequence: CAIQGRRQLDYEQYF. For the CDR3, the DNA is TGTGCCATACAGGGACGGAGACAACTAGACTACGAGCAGTACTTC. The rearrangement uses TRBV6-1 and TRBJ2-7, with a weak D call TRBD1 (6 bases). The CDR3 sequence is 15 residues long. Per the germline V gene, CDR1 is MNHNS and CDR2 is SASEGT. The ends were cut back, 10 bases at V and 3 bases at J, with 22 bases in the middle.

The chain employs TRBV27 and TRBJ1-2, with TRBD1 matching over 12 bases. Germline V lookup: CDR1 MNHEY, CDR2 SMNVEV (reference sequence). Unmatched junction bases numbered 9, after V lost 2 bases and J lost 8 bases. The CDR3 loop spans 16 amino acids. The CDR3 here is CASSLLPGQGAEGYTF. CDR3 in DNA: TGTGCCAGCAGTTTACTACCGGGACAGGGGGCAGAAGGCTACACCTTC.

This sequence joins TRBV10-3 and TRBJ2-5; 14 positions agree with TRBD2. The CDR3 is 16 residues long. V shed 2 bases, J shed 4 bases, and the junction held 3 bases outside the gene matches. Germline V gene sequence: CDR1 ENHRY, CDR2 SYGVKD. DNA for the CDR3: TGTGCCATCAGTGAGGGGGGACTAGCGGGAGCAGAGACCCAGTACTTC. This sequence encodes CAISEGGLAGAETQYF.